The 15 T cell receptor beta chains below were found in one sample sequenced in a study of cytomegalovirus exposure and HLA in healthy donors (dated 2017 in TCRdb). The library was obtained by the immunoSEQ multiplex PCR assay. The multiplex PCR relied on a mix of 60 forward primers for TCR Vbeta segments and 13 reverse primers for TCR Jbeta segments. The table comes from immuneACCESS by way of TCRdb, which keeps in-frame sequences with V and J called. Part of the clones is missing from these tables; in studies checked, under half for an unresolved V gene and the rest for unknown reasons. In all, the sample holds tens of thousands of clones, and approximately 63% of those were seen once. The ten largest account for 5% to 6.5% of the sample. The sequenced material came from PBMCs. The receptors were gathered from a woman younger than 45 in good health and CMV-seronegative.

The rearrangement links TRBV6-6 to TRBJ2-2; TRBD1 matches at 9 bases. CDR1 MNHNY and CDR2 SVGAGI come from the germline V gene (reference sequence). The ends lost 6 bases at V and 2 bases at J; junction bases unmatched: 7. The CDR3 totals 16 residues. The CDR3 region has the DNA TGTGCCAGCAGACCACAGGGGGCTCGCAACACCGGGGAGCTGTTTTTT. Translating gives CASRPQGARNTGELFF.

The CDR3 sequence: CASSLPVDTQYF. Written as DNA, the CDR3 is TGTGCCAGCAGCTTACCCGTAGATACGCAGTATTTT. This chain links TRBV7-2 with TRBJ2-3; D ambiguous. This CDR3 has 12 residues. Between the trimmed V and J ends, which lost 2 bases and 5 bases, there was a span of 5 bases. Germline loops: CDR1 SGHTA, CDR2 FQGNSA.

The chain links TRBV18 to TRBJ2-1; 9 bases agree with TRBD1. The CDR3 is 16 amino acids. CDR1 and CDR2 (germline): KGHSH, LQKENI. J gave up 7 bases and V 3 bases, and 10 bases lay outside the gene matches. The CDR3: CASSPPGTGLGNEQFF. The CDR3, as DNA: TGTGCCAGCTCACCTCCCGGGACAGGGTTAGGGAATGAGCAGTTCTTC.

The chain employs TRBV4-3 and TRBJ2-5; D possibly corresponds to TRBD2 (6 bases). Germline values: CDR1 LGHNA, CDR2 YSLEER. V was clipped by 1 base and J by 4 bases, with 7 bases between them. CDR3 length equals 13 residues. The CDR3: CASSQATRETQYF. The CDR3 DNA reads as TGCGCCAGCAGCCAAGCGACTAGAGAGACCCAGTACTTC.

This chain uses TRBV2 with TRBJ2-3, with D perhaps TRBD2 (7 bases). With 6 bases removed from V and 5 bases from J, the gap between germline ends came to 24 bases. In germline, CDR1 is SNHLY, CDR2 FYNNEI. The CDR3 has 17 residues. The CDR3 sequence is CASRSGRVGGRGDTQYF. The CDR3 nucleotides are TGTGCCAGCAGAAGCGGACGGGTGGGGGGGCGAGGAGATACGCAGTATTTT.

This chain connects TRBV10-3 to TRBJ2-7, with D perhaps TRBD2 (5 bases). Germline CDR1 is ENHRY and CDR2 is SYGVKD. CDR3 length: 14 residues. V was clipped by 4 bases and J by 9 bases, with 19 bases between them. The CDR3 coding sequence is TGTGCCATCAGTGGTAGTATGACGCGGGTTGGGCAGTACTTC. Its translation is CAISGSMTRVGQYF.

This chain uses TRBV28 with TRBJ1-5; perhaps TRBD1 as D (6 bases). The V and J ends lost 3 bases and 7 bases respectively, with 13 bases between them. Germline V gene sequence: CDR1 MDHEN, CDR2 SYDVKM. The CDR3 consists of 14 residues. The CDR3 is CASSFVGARQPQHF. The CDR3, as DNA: TGTGCCAGCAGTTTCGTGGGGGCAAGGCAGCCCCAGCATTTT.

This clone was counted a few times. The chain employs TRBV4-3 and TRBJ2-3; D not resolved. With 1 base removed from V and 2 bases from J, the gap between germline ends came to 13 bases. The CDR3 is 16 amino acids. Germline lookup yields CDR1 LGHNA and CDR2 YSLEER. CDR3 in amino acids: CASSQVFGLLTDTQYF. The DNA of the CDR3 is TGCGCCAGCAGCCAAGTATTTGGCCTCCTCACAGATACGCAGTATTTT.

CDR3 residues: CASSLSTSGNNNEQFF. The CDR3 bases are TGTGCCAGCAGCTTAAGTACTAGCGGGAACAACAATGAGCAGTTCTTC. The V call is TRBV7-3, the J call TRBJ2-1; 10 positions match TRBD2. The CDR3 spans 16 residues. The germline V gene has CDR1 SGHTA and CDR2 FQGTGA. The ends lost 1 base at V and 5 bases at J; junction bases unmatched: 5.

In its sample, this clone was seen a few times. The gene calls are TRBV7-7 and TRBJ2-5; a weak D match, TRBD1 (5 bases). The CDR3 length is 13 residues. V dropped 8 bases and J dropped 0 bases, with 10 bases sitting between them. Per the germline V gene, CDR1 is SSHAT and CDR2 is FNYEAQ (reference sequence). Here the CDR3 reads CASGRTNQETQYF. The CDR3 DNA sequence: TGTGCCAGCGGCCGGACAAACCAAGAGACCCAGTACTTC.

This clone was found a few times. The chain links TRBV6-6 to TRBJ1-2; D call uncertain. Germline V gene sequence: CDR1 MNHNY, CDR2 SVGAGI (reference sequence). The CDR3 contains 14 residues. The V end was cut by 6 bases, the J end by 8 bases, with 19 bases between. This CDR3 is CASRSTGREGGYTF. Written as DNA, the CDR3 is TGTGCCAGCAGGTCTACGGGGAGGGAAGGGGGCTACACCTTC.

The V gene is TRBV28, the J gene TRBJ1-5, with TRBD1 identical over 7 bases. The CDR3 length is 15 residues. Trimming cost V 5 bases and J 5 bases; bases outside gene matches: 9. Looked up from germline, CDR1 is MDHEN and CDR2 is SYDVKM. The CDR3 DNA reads TGTGCCAGCAGTCTACAGGGGACGGGGTATCAGCCCCAGCATTTT. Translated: CASSLQGTGYQPQHF.

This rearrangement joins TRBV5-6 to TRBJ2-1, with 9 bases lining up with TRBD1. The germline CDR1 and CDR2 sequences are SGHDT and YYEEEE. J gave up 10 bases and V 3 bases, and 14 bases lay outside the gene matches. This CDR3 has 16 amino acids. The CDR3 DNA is TGTGCCAGCAGCTCACCCTCCGGGACAGGGTGGGCAGAGCAGTTCTTC. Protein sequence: CASSSPSGTGWAEQFF.

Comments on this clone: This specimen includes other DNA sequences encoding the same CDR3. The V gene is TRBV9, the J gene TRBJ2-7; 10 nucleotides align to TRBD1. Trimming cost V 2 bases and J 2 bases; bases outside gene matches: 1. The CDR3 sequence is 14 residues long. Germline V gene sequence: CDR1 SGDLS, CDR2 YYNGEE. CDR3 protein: CASSVGTGAYEQYF. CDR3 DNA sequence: TGTGCCAGCAGCGTCGGGACAGGGGCCTACGAGCAGTACTTC. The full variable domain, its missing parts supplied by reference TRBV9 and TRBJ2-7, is DSGVTQTPKHLITATGQRVTLRCSPRSGDLSVYWYQQSLDQGLQFLIQYYNGEERAKGNILERFSAQQFPDLHSELNLSSLELGDSALYFCASSVGTGAYEQYFGPGTRLTVT.

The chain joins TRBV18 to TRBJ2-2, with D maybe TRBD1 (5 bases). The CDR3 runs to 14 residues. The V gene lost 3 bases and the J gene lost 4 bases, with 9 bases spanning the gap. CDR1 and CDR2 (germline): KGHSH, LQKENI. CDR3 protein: CASSPDRITGELFF. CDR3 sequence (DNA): TGTGCCAGCTCACCCGACAGAATCACCGGGGAGCTGTTTTTT.